This T cell receptor (beta chain) was documented in a study of PD-L1 blockade in urothelial cancer. Turning to the study itself: Counts from blood samples showed a median of 141,255 T cells.

Assay used: immunoSEQ multiplex PCR; TCRdb lists only in-frame clones, some missing. Among roughly 56,000 clones, more than 65% were seen once, and the ten largest hold approximately 4.7%. This sequence originates from a man between 65 and 79 years old with urothelial cancer. The sequences come from PBMCs, collected around atezolizumab (anti-PD-L1) treatment.

The CDR3 nucleotides read TGCGCCAGCAGCTCTCCCACAGGGGGGATCCACAATGAGCAGTTCTTC. It codes for CASSSPTGGIHNEQFF. The rearrangement joins TRBV5-1 to TRBJ2-1; 8 nucleotides line up with TRBD1. The CDR3 covers 16 residues. Germline loops: CDR1 SGHRS, CDR2 YFSETQ. With 3 bases clipped from V and 5 bases from J, the junction kept 10 bases outside the gene matches.